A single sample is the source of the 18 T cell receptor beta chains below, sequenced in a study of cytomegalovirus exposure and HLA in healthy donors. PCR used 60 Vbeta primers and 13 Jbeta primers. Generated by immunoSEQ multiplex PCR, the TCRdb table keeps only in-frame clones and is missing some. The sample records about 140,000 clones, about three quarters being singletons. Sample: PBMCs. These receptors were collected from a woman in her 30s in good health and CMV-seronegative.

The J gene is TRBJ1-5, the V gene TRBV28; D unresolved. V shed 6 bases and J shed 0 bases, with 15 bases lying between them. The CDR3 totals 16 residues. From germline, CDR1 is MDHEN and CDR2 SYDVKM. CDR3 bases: TGTGCCAGCAGCATTCAGGATTTCTATAGCAATCAGCCCCAGCATTTT. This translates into CASSIQDFYSNQPQHF.

The CDR3 DNA is TGTGCCAGCAGTCGGGACAGATCCTCCTACGAGCAGTACTTC. Translated: CASSRDRSSYEQYF. The rearrangement links TRBV16 to TRBJ2-7, with 7 positions matching TRBD1. The CDR3 contains 14 residues. The germline V gene encodes CDR1 KGHSY and CDR2 FQNENV. V lost 6 bases and J lost 0; bases outside the gene matches: 5. The variable domain in full, with the rest retrieved from reference TRBV16 and TRBJ2-7, is GEEVAQTPKHLVRGEGQKAKLYCAPIKGHSYVFWYQQVLKNEFKFLISFQNENVFDETGMPKERFSAKCLPNSPCSLEIQATKLEDSAVYFCASSRDRSSYEQYFGPGTRLTVT.

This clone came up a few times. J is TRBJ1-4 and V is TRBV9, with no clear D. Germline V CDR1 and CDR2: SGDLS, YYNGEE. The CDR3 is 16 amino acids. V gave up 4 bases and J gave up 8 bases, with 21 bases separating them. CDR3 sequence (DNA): TGTGCCAGCAGCCCCCGCGGGCTACCCGGCGAGGAAAAACTGTTTTTT. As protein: CASSPRGLPGEEKLFF.

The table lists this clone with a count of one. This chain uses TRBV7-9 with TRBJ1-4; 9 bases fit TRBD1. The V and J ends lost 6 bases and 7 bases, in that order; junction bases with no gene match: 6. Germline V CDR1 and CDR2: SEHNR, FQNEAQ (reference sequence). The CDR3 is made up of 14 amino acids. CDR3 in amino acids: CASSWDRDGEKLFF. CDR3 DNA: TGTGCCAGCAGTTGGGACAGGGACGGTGAAAAACTGTTTTTT.

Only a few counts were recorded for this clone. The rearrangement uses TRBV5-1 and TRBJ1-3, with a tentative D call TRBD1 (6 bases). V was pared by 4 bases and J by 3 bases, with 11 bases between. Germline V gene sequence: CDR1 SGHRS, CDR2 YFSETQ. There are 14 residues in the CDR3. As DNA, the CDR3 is TGCGCCAGCAGCCAGGGACAACTTGGAAACACCATATATTTT. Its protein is CASSQGQLGNTIYF.

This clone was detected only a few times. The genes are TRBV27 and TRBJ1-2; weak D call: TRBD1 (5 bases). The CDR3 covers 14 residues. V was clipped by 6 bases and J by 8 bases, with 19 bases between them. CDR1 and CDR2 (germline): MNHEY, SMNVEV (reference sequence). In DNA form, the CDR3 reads TGTGCCAGCAGCTACGGGGGTACGAGGAGAGGCTACACCTTC. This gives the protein CASSYGGTRRGYTF.

The CDR3 DNA reads TGTGCCAGCAGCACCGGGACACCGGGGAAGACCCTCCACTTT. Amino acid sequence: CASSTGTPGKTLHF. This chain uses TRBV28 with TRBJ1-6; weak D call: TRBD1 (6 bases). Per the germline V gene, CDR1 is MDHEN and CDR2 is SYDVKM. V gave up 6 bases and J gave up 14 bases, with 20 bases separating them. The CDR3 sequence is 14 residues long. The variable domain in full, with the rest retrieved from reference TRBV28 and TRBJ1-6, is DVKVTQSSRYLVKRTGEKVFLECVQDMDHENMFWYRQDPGLGLRLIYFSYDVKMKEKGDIPEGYSVSREKKERFSLILESASTNQTSMYLCASSTGTPGKTLHFGNGTRLTVT.

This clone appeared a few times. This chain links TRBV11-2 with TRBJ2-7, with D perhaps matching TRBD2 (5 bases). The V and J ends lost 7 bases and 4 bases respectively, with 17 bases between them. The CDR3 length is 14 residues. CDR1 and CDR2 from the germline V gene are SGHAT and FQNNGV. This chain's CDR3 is CASTIEDPGYEQYF. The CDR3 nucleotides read TGTGCCAGCACCATAGAAGACCCGGGGTACGAGCAGTACTTC.

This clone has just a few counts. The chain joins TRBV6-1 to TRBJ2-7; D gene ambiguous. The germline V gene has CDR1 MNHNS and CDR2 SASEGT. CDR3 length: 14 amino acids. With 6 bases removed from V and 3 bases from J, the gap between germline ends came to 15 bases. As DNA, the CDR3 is TGTGCCAGCAGAAGTCTCGGCGGCCTCTACGAGCAGTACTTC. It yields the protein CASRSLGGLYEQYF.

CDR3 amino acids: CASSFEGGSRETQYF. The CDR3 region has the DNA TGCGCCAGCAGCTTCGAGGGAGGTTCGAGAGAGACCCAGTACTTC. The V gene is TRBV5-1, the J gene TRBJ2-5, with D tentatively TRBD2 (6 bases). CDR1 SGHRS and CDR2 YFSETQ come from the germline V gene. Trimming took off 2 bases at V and 4 bases at J, with 15 bases between the two ends. The CDR3 spans 15 residues.

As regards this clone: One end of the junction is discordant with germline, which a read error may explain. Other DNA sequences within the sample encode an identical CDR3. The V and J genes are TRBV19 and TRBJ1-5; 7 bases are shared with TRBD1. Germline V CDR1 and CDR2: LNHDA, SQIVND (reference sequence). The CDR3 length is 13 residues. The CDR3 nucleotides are TGCGCCAGTCGGCAGGGGGAGAATCAGCCCCAGCATTTT. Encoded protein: CASRQGENQPQHF. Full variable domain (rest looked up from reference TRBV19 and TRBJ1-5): DGGITQSPKYLFRKEGQNVTLSCEQNLNHDAMYWYRQDPGQGLRLIYYSQIVNDFQKGDIAEGYSVSREKKESFPLTVTSAQKNPTAFYLCASRQGENQPQHFGDGTRLSIL.

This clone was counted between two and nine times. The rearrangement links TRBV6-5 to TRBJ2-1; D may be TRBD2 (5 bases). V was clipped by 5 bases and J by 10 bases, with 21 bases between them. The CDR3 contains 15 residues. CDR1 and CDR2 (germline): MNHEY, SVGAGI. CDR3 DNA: TGTGCCAGCAGTCGGGCTAGCACGGCCGGCCAAGAGCAGTTCTTC. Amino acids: CASSRASTAGQEQFF.

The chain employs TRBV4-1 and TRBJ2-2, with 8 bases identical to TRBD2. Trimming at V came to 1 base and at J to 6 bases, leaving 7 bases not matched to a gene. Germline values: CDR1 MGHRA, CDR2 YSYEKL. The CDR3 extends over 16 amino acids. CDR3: CASSQGDGGGPGELFF. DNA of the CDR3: TGCGCCAGCAGCCAAGGGGACGGGGGGGGACCCGGGGAGCTGTTTTTT.

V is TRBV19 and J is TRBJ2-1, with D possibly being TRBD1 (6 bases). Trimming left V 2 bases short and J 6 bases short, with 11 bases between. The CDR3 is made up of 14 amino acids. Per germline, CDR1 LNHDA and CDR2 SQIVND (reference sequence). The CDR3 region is CASSIPSDSNEQFF. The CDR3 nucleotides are TGTGCCAGTAGTATACCCTCGGACAGCAATGAGCAGTTCTTC.

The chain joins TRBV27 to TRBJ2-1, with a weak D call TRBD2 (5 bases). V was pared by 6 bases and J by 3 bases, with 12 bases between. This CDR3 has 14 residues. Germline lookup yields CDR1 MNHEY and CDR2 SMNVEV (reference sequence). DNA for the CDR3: TGTGCCAGCAGGACGGCCGACTACTACAATGAGCAGTTCTTC. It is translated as CASRTADYYNEQFF.

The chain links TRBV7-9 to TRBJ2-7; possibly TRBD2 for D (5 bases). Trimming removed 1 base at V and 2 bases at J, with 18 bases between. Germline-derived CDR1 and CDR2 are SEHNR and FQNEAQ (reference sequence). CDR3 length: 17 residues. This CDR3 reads CASSLGSGGYGTYEQYF. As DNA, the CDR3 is TGTGCCAGCAGCTTAGGTTCGGGCGGATACGGGACCTACGAGCAGTACTTC.

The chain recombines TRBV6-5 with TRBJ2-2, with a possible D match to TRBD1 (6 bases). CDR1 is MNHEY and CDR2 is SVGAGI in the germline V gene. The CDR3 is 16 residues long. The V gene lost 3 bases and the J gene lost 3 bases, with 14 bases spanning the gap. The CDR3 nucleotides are TGTGCCAGCAGTTATAAGGCAGGGGACGACACCGGGGAGCTGTTTTTT. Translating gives CASSYKAGDDTGELFF.

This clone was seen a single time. The CDR3 loop is CASSLGGGELFF. CDR3 in DNA: TGTGCCAGCAGCCTGGGGGGGGGCGAACTGTTTTTT. The chain employs TRBV5-6 and TRBJ1-4, with a possible D match to TRBD1 (6 bases). Germline-derived CDR1 and CDR2 are SGHDT and YYEEEE. Trimming removed 4 bases at V and 12 bases at J, with 13 bases between. This CDR3 has 12 amino acids.